Described below is a single TCR beta chain sequence and its context. Its antigen is undetermined. Primers used in a second PCR of roughly 6 to 11 cycles were a sample-barcoded 5' primer and a J-beta primer mix. TCRdb re-called the 5' RACE reads with MiXCR, one entry per CDR3 protein. Among some 860,000 distinct CDR3 sequences, about 56% were seen once, and the ten largest hold roughly 25%. This entry comes from a study of blood T cells in healthy people across ages. Study-level information: Template switching captured about one barcoded beta molecule per two T cells. The study's findings and limits: Higher diversity, along with more naive CD4+ cells, distinguished long-lived donors from aged donors. Diversity estimates drawn from one million T cells were deemed underestimates. As age increased, TCR beta diversity per million T cells fell in a roughly linear fashion.

Trimming pared 0 bases from V and 2 bases from J, leaving 13 bases between. The germline CDR1 and CDR2 sequences are LGHNA and YNFKEQ. The CDR3 contains 17 residues. Sample: blood. The chain couples TRBV4-2 to TRBJ2-2; D ambiguous. The clonotype was recovered from a man in his forties or fifties in good health. CDR3 sequence reads: CASSQDLRSANTGELFF. The CDR3, as DNA: TGTGCCAGCAGCCAAGATTTAAGGTCGGCTAACACCGGGGAGCTGTTTTTT.